The 19 T cell receptor beta chains listed next were all sequenced from one sample in a study of cytomegalovirus exposure and HLA in healthy donors. The PCR had 60 Vbeta and 13 Jbeta primers. Assay: immunoSEQ multiplex PCR; the TCRdb copy retains only in-frame clones and omits some. Of 89,000 or so clones detected, 70% to 75% appear once; the ten largest clones hold roughly 4.2%. Sequencing was carried out using PBMCs. The receptors derive from a man in his sixties in good health and CMV-seronegative.

This sequence joins TRBV5-1 and TRBJ1-1, with 12 nucleotides matching TRBD1. The CDR3 is 19 amino acids. V was clipped by 4 bases and J by 1 base; unmatched bases: 14. Germline-derived CDR1 and CDR2 are SGHRS and YFSETQ. CDR3 nucleotides: TGCGCCAGCAGCCGGGGACAGGGGGCGCCGTCCCCCAGGAACACTGAAGCTTTCTTT. Protein: CASSRGQGAPSPRNTEAFF.

Concerning this clone: The identical CDR3 is also encoded by other nucleotide sequences in the sample. The chain links TRBV6-6 to TRBJ2-3; 7 bases agree with TRBD2. With 7 bases clipped from V and 6 bases from J, the junction kept 7 bases outside the gene matches. The germline V gene has CDR1 MNHNY and CDR2 SVGAGI (reference sequence). The CDR3 spans 13 residues. CDR3 nucleotides: TGTGCCAGCATCTACGGGCGGGGGGATACGCAGTATTTT. It is translated as CASIYGRGDTQYF.

The chain links TRBV6-6 to TRBJ2-3; no definite D call. Germline V gives CDR1 MNHNY, CDR2 SVGAGI (reference sequence). CDR3 size: 14 residues. V lost 7 bases and J 4 bases, leaving 15 bases between the germline ends. This CDR3 reads CASTPTSPADTQYF. CDR3 DNA sequence: TGTGCCAGCACCCCCACGTCGCCGGCAGATACGCAGTATTTT.

Here the CDR3 DNA reads TGTGCCAGCAGCCAAGTTTTTGACAGCTACTATGGCTACACCTTC. Protein product: CASSQVFDSYYGYTF. V gene TRBV14 combines with J gene TRBJ1-2, with a possible D match to TRBD1 (5 bases). CDR1 is SGHDN, CDR2 FVKESK, per germline. The CDR3 length is 15 residues. V lost 1 base and J lost 3, with 12 bases in between.

This clone was detected only a few times. This chain links TRBV19 with TRBJ1-5, with a possible D match to TRBD1 (5 bases). V dropped 6 bases and J dropped 6 bases, with 12 bases sitting between them. The CDR3 sequence is 13 residues long. Germline lookup yields CDR1 LNHDA and CDR2 SQIVND (reference sequence). The CDR3 coding sequence is TGTGCCAGTAGCCTCTCCAGGGCTCAGCCCCAGCATTTT. It yields the protein CASSLSRAQPQHF.

The rearrangement uses TRBV9 and TRBJ2-7; perhaps TRBD1 as D (5 bases). This CDR3 contains 16 residues. Germline V gives CDR1 SGDLS, CDR2 YYNGEE. The V and J ends lost 5 bases and 5 bases respectively, with 23 bases between them. DNA of the CDR3: TGTGCCAGCAGGTCGAGGCGAACAGGCATTTCCCACGAGCAGTACTTC. Its protein is CASRSRRTGISHEQYF.

This clone counts as medium-sized. The CDR3 nucleotides read TGTGCCTGGGAAACACGCGGGTCCGGCTACACCTTC. Amino acid sequence: CAWETRGSGYTF. This chain connects TRBV30 to TRBJ1-2; D uncertain. The CDR3 is 12 amino acids. Trimming pared 5 bases from V and 8 bases from J, leaving 15 bases between. Germline V gene sequence: CDR1 GTSNPN, CDR2 SVGIG (reference sequence).

The table lists this clone with a few counts. The chain combines TRBV20-1 with TRBJ1-1; D perhaps matches TRBD1 (6 bases). Germline-derived CDR1 and CDR2 are DFQATT and SNEGSKA (reference sequence). The V end was cut by 4 bases, the J end by 8 bases, with 11 bases between. The CDR3 is 11 residues long. The CDR3 sequence is CSAIRTEEAFF. CDR3 nucleotide sequence: TGCAGTGCTATAAGGACAGAGGAAGCTTTCTTT.

This clone was seen more than once but under ten times. The chain has TRBV29-1 and TRBJ1-1; D possibly corresponds to TRBD1 (5 bases). Germline CDR1 and CDR2: SQVTM and ANQGSEA. Trimming shortened V by 8 bases and J by 8 bases, and 9 bases separated the two germline ends. The CDR3 contains 9 residues. CDR3 residues: CSSHREAFF. DNA of the CDR3: TGCAGCTCCCACAGGGAAGCTTTCTTT.

The rearrangement joins TRBV5-1 to TRBJ2-3, with 14 bases identical to TRBD2. Germline V CDR1 and CDR2: SGHRS, YFSETQ. The length of the CDR3 is 15 residues. The ends lost 0 bases at V and 6 bases at J; junction bases unmatched: 0. CDR3 loop: CASSLGTSGGDTQYF. DNA for the CDR3: TGCGCCAGCAGCTTGGGGACTAGCGGGGGGGATACGCAGTATTTT.

The chain couples TRBV19 to TRBJ1-5; maybe TRBD1 (6 bases). The CDR3 sequence is 15 residues long. Trimming took off 6 bases at V and 3 bases at J, with 15 bases between the two ends. Germline loops: CDR1 LNHDA, CDR2 SQIVND (reference sequence). The CDR3 is CASSWGGAPNQPQHF. CDR3 bases: TGTGCCAGTAGCTGGGGGGGGGCCCCCAATCAGCCCCAGCATTTT.

This chain joins TRBV27 and TRBJ2-7, with D unresolved. V lost 6 bases and J 5 bases, leaving 5 bases between the germline ends. The V gene's germline CDR1 is MNHEY and CDR2 SMNVEV (reference sequence). The CDR3 is 10 residues long. CDR3 sequence reads: CASSPNEQYF. In DNA form, the CDR3 reads TGTGCCAGCAGCCCTAACGAGCAGTACTTC.

This chain uses TRBV5-5 with TRBJ2-1; D not certain. The CDR3 covers 14 residues. CDR1 is SGHKS and CDR2 is YYEKEE in the germline V gene (reference sequence). V lost 6 bases and J 6 bases, leaving 16 bases between the germline ends. The CDR3 sequence is CASTFSSIPNEQFF. DNA for the CDR3: TGTGCCAGCACTTTTTCATCTATCCCCAATGAGCAGTTCTTC.

This clone has more than one count but fewer than ten. The chain carries TRBV19 and TRBJ1-6, with 8 nucleotides matching TRBD1. The germline V gene has CDR1 LNHDA and CDR2 SQIVND (reference sequence). Germline trimming cut 5 bases from V and 8 bases from J; bases unmatched to any gene: 8. This CDR3 is built from 15 residues. The CDR3 loop reads CASSLTQGAYSPLHF. The CDR3 DNA reads TGTGCCAGTAGTCTGACCCAGGGGGCCTATTCACCCCTCCACTTT.

The CDR3 protein is CASSLGALEPQHF. DNA of the CDR3: TGTGCCAGCAGCTTAGGGGCCCTCGAGCCCCAGCATTTT. The chain combines TRBV7-9 with TRBJ1-5; no firm D call. V was cut by 1 base and J by 8 bases, with 9 bases left in between. The CDR3 length is 13 residues. Germline CDR1 reads SEHNR; CDR2 reads FQNEAQ (reference sequence).

V gene TRBV19 combines with J gene TRBJ1-1; 7 bases align to TRBD1. The CDR3 spans 14 residues. The V and J ends lost 6 bases and 11 bases, in that order; junction bases with no gene match: 15. Germline V gene sequence: CDR1 LNHDA, CDR2 SQIVND (reference sequence). The CDR3 nucleotides are TGTGCCAGTAGCTTACCCGGGACAGTCAGTCCGGCTTTCTTT. Encoded protein: CASSLPGTVSPAFF.

The V call is TRBV5-1, the J call TRBJ2-3; TRBD2 is a possible D gene (6 bases). The CDR3 contains 15 residues. Germline V CDR1 and CDR2: SGHRS, YFSETQ. V was trimmed by 4 bases and J by 1 base, leaving 13 bases between them. CDR3 sequence reads: CASSPGRGGTDTQYF. CDR3 sequence (DNA): TGCGCCAGCAGCCCGGGGCGGGGCGGCACAGATACGCAGTATTTT.

The V gene is TRBV6-1, the J gene TRBJ1-6, with a tentative D call TRBD1 (5 bases). Trimming stripped 6 bases from V and 5 bases from J, with 14 bases between. The CDR3 has 15 residues. Germline V gene lookup returns CDR1 MNHNS and CDR2 SASEGT. CDR3 coding DNA: TGTGCCAGCAGAACAGGACCGTTGAATAATTCACCCCTCCACTTT. It specifies CASRTGPLNNSPLHF.

This clone has only a few counts. The rearrangement uses TRBV11-2 and TRBJ2-1; 12 bases are a match to TRBD2. CDR1 and CDR2 from the germline V gene are SGHAT and FQNNGV. With 5 bases clipped from V and 9 bases from J, the junction kept 5 bases outside the gene matches. The CDR3 is made up of 14 amino acids. The CDR3 loop reads CASSLSSGGVEQFF. CDR3 DNA sequence: TGTGCCAGCAGCCTTTCTAGCGGGGGGGTTGAGCAGTTCTTC.